This TCR beta chain was sequenced for a study of CD8+ T cells in alopecia areata. Indicated treatment: oral pan-JAK inhibitor, 5-10 mg twice daily. This clone has only a few counts. Its antigen is as yet unknown. Germline V gives CDR1 MNHNY, CDR2 SVGAGI (reference sequence). There are 11 residues in the CDR3. With V trimmed by 6 bases and J by 6 bases, 1 base remained unmatched. Extraction and reverse transcription of RNA yielded cDNA as the sequencing template. Assay: immunoSEQ multiplex PCR; the TCRdb copy retains only in-frame clones and omits some. The repertoire holds some 200,000 clones, about 50% seen once, with about 1.6% in the top ten. Broader study findings: For patients receiving tofacitinib, scalp clonality and expanded CD8+ clones among the top 100 significantly decreased.

The chain combines TRBV6-6 with TRBJ1-1, with 7 bases identical to TRBD1. The clonotype originates from a human donor with alopecia areata. Sequences were derived from CD4+ T cells sorted from blood, sampled at week 4, from a patient treated with tofacitinib. As DNA, the CDR3 is TGTGCCAGCAGGACAGGGCCTGAAGCTTTCTTT. Its translation is CASRTGPEAFF.